This entry lists 20 T cell receptor beta chains sequenced from one sample in a study of control samples from healthy donors and cancer patients. The method was immunoSEQ multiplex PCR; TCRdb's version includes in-frame clones alone and lacks a portion of them. Among approximately 100,000 clones, around 80% were seen once, and the ten largest hold roughly 2%. What was sequenced was blood. The source of these receptors is a man aged 55 to 70 in good health.

This chain connects TRBV5-1 to TRBJ2-3; 11 bases are shared with TRBD1. The V segment lost 6 bases and the J segment 6 bases; nucleotides outside the gene matches: 9. The germline gives CDR1 SGHRS, CDR2 YFSETQ. The CDR3 covers 15 residues. The CDR3: CASNPGTGGRDTQYF. In nucleotides, the CDR3 is TGCGCCAGCAACCCCGGGACAGGGGGACGCGATACGCAGTATTTT.

The chain couples TRBV19 to TRBJ2-5; 8 bases are shared with TRBD1. Germline CDR1 LNHDA, CDR2 SQIVND (reference sequence). The J segment lost 3 bases and the V segment lost 1 base, leaving 4 bases of the junction unmatched. This CDR3 spans 15 amino acids. For the CDR3, the DNA is TGTGCCAGTAGTATAGGCCGGGACAGGAAAGAGACCCAGTACTTC. Its protein product is CASSIGRDRKETQYF.

The rearrangement joins TRBV27 to TRBJ2-2; D not resolved. Trimming removed 3 bases from V and 7 bases from J, with 9 bases in between. The CDR3 runs to 13 residues. Germline CDR1 reads MNHEY; CDR2 reads SMNVEV (reference sequence). CDR3 amino acids: CASSFSGIGELFF. The CDR3 coding sequence is TGTGCCAGCAGTTTTTCTGGGATCGGGGAGCTGTTTTTT.

The chain joins TRBV7-8 to TRBJ1-3; D is ambiguous. The V gene lost 0 bases and the J gene lost 8 bases, with 14 bases spanning the gap. The CDR3 has 15 residues. CDR1 SGHVS and CDR2 FQNEAQ come from the germline V gene. Here the CDR3 reads CASSLATTPGYTIYF. The DNA of the CDR3 is TGTGCCAGCAGCTTAGCGACGACCCCCGGATACACCATATATTTT.

The count of this clone is one. The chain links TRBV18 to TRBJ1-2, with TRBD1 matching 9 bases. Per the germline V gene, CDR1 is KGHSH and CDR2 is LQKENI. V gave up 0 bases and J gave up 5 bases; unmatched junction bases: 4. There are 15 residues in the CDR3. The DNA of the CDR3 is TGTGCCAGCTCACCACCGGGACAGGGCATTTATGGCTACACCTTC. Translated: CASSPPGQGIYGYTF.

The rearrangement links TRBV6-5 to TRBJ2-1; 9 nucleotides align to TRBD2. V was clipped by 7 bases and J by 6 bases; unmatched bases: 10. The CDR3 covers 15 residues. CDR1 MNHEY and CDR2 SVGAGI come from the germline V gene. The DNA for the CDR3 is TGTGCCAGCACCTTAGGGGCGGGAGGGTTCAATGAGCAGTTCTTC. Amino acids: CASTLGAGGFNEQFF.

The genes are TRBV2 and TRBJ1-5; D remains unclear. Germline V gene lookup returns CDR1 SNHLY and CDR2 FYNNEI. The CDR3 has 13 amino acids. The V gene lost 6 bases and the J gene lost 4 bases, with 10 bases spanning the gap. CDR3 DNA sequence: TGTGCCAGCAGGAATAGGATTAATCAGCCCCAGCATTTT. The encoded protein is CASRNRINQPQHF.

This clone is a singleton in its sample. The J gene is TRBJ2-1, the V gene TRBV28, with TRBD2 matching over 12 bases. V was pared by 8 bases and J by 7 bases, with 3 bases of the junction left unmatched. CDR1 is MDHEN and CDR2 is SYDVKM in the germline V gene. The CDR3 runs to 13 residues. CDR3 nucleotides: TGTGCCAGCCGGACTAGCGGGAAAAATGAGCAGTTCTTC. Translating gives CASRTSGKNEQFF.

This CDR3 is CASSFPDRQYGYTF. DNA for the CDR3: TGTGCCAGCAGCTTTCCCGACCGACAGTATGGCTACACCTTC. The chain carries TRBV5-4 and TRBJ1-2; a weak D match, TRBD1 (5 bases). The ends were cut back, 2 bases at V and 5 bases at J, with 13 bases in the middle. This CDR3 has 14 residues. The germline V gene encodes CDR1 SGHNT and CDR2 YYREEE (reference sequence).

This chain links TRBV7-9 with TRBJ2-1; 11 nucleotides match TRBD2. This CDR3 spans 17 amino acids. CDR1 and CDR2 (germline): SEHNR, FQNEAQ (reference sequence). Losses at the gene ends were 5 bases for V and 6 bases for J; bases not matched to a gene: 12. The CDR3 DNA reads TGTGCCAGCAGCCCTCGTCAACTAGCGGGAGTCCGCAATGAGCAGTTCTTC. This codes for CASSPRQLAGVRNEQFF.

V is TRBV30 and J is TRBJ1-4, with D perhaps matching TRBD1 (6 bases). This CDR3 has 16 amino acids. Trimming removed 1 base from V and 6 bases from J, with 18 bases in between. Germline CDR1 and CDR2: GTSNPN and SVGIG (reference sequence). CDR3 nucleotides: TGTGCCTGGAGTGGGGGCCTCCCGGGGGCGGATGAAAAACTGTTTTTT. Protein product: CAWSGGLPGADEKLFF.

V usage is TRBV7-8 and J usage is TRBJ1-6; D is unclear. In germline, CDR1 is SGHVS, CDR2 FQNEAQ. Trimming left V 2 bases short and J 9 bases short, with 8 bases between. This CDR3 region has 13 residues. CDR3 DNA sequence: TGTGCCAGCAGCTTACAAACCGTTTCACCCCTCCACTTT. Translating gives CASSLQTVSPLHF. Complete variable domain (other parts from reference TRBV7-8 and TRBJ1-6): GAGVSQSPRYKVAKRGQDVALRCDPISGHVSLFWYQQALGQGPEFLTYFQNEAQLDKSGLPSDRFFAERPEGSVSTLKIQRTQQEDSAVYLCASSLQTVSPLHFGNGTRLTVT.

V and J are TRBV20-1 and TRBJ2-7; no definite D call. The CDR3 contains 10 residues. V was trimmed by 3 bases and J by 6 bases, leaving 6 bases between them. Germline values: CDR1 DFQATT, CDR2 SNEGSKA (reference sequence). CDR3 in amino acids: CSASLFEQYF. Written as DNA, the CDR3 is TGCAGTGCTAGTTTGTTCGAGCAGTACTTC.

The CDR3 here is CSVGGQGADGELFF. The CDR3 DNA sequence: TGCAGCGTTGGCGGGCAGGGGGCGGACGGGGAGCTGTTTTTT. V usage is TRBV29-1 and J usage is TRBJ2-2, with 8 bases identical to TRBD1. V gave up 4 bases and J gave up 7 bases; unmatched junction bases: 8. Germline V gene sequence: CDR1 SQVTM, CDR2 ANQGSEA. This CDR3 is 14 amino acids long.

This clone was found a few times. The chain links TRBV5-4 to TRBJ2-5, with TRBD2 matching 12 bases. The junction had 9 bases not matched to a gene; V was cut back by 2 bases and J by 7 bases. Germline CDR1 and CDR2: SGHNT and YYREEE (reference sequence). The CDR3 covers 16 residues. The CDR3 here is CASSFSLAGGGGTQYF. The CDR3 coding sequence is TGTGCCAGCAGCTTCTCACTAGCGGGGGGCGGAGGGACCCAGTACTTC.

This clone occurred once. This chain uses TRBV19 with TRBJ2-7; 8 bases are shared with TRBD2. The length of the CDR3 is 14 residues. V lost 1 base and J lost 6; bases outside the gene matches: 5. CDR1 LNHDA and CDR2 SQIVND come from the germline V gene (reference sequence). CDR3 in DNA: TGTGCCAGTAGTATAGCGGGAGGGCCCGGCGAGCAGTACTTC. This encodes CASSIAGGPGEQYF.

This chain connects TRBV5-1 to TRBJ1-3; D call uncertain. Deletions cut 0 bases from V and 0 bases from J, with 10 bases between. The CDR3 totals 16 residues. From germline, CDR1 is SGHRS and CDR2 YFSETQ. The CDR3 spells CASSLESQSSGNTIYF. CDR3 nucleotide sequence: TGCGCCAGCAGCTTGGAGTCACAGAGCTCTGGAAACACCATATATTTT.

This chain links TRBV30 with TRBJ1-4, with D possibly being TRBD1 (5 bases). Germline-derived CDR1 and CDR2 are GTSNPN and SVGIG (reference sequence). V gave up 1 base and J gave up 10 bases, with 16 bases separating them. The CDR3 length is 14 residues. Here the CDR3 DNA reads TGTGCCTGGAGTGCTCAAACGGGACTTGGAAAACTGTTTTTT. It codes for CAWSAQTGLGKLFF.

This clone came up once. The chain joins TRBV5-1 to TRBJ2-7, with TRBD1 identical over 11 bases. This CDR3 has 15 residues. With V trimmed by 3 bases and J by 5 bases, 7 bases remained unmatched. Germline lookup yields CDR1 SGHRS and CDR2 YFSETQ. CDR3 in DNA: TGCGCCAGCAGCTCAGGAAGGACAGGGGGCCACGAGCAGTACTTC. Amino acid sequence: CASSSGRTGGHEQYF.

The chain couples TRBV4-2 to TRBJ1-1, with D possibly being TRBD1 (6 bases). The CDR3 is 15 amino acids. Trimming shortened V by 6 bases and J by 1 base, and 15 bases separated the two germline ends. Germline assignment: CDR1 LGHNA and CDR2 YNFKEQ. The CDR3 DNA follows: TGTGCCAGCAGAGCGGACAGATCCTCGAACACTGAAGCTTTCTTT. Amino acids: CASRADRSSNTEAFF.